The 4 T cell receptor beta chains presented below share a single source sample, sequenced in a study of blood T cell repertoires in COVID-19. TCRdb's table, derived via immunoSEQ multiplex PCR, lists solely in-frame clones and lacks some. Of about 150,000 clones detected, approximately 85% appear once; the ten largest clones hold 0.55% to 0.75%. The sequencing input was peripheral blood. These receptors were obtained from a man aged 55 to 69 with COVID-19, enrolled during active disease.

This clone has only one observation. The CDR3 spells CATSRDRHQPGEKLFF. The CDR3 coding sequence is TGTGCCACCAGCAGAGATCGGCACCAACCGGGGGAAAAACTGTTTTTT. The chain has TRBV15 and TRBJ1-4; D is uncertain. The ends were cut back, 0 bases at V and 8 bases at J, with 16 bases in the middle. Germline V gives CDR1 LNHNV, CDR2 YYDKDF (reference sequence). The CDR3 consists of 16 residues.

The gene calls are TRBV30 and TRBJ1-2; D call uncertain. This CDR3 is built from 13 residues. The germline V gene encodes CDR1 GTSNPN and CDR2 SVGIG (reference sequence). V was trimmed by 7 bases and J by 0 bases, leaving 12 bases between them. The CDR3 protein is CASPAGSNYGYTF. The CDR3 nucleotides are TGTGCCTCCCCCGCGGGGTCTAACTATGGCTACACCTTC.

The CDR3 region has the DNA TGTGCCAGCGCCCGGAGCGTGCTGGGTTCACCCCTCCACTTT. Translation: CASARSVLGSPLHF. The chain uses TRBV28 and TRBJ1-6; D not certain. The germline V gene encodes CDR1 MDHEN and CDR2 SYDVKM. CDR3 size: 14 residues. Trimming shortened V by 8 bases and J by 9 bases, and 17 bases separated the two germline ends.

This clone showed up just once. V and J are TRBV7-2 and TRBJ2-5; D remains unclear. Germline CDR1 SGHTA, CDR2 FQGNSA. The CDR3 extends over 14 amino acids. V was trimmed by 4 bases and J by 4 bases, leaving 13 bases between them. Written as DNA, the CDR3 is TGTGCCAGCAGCTACGTGGGCGAGAGAGAGACCCAGTACTTC. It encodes CASSYVGERETQYF.